The 7 T cell receptor beta chains below were found in one sample sequenced in a study of blood T cell repertoires in COVID-19. The table came from immunoSEQ multiplex PCR; TCRdb's copy has only in-frame clones and leaves some out. This sample carries approximately 220,000 clones, about 80% of them seen once, and the ten largest clones take 2% to 2.5%. The sequenced sample was peripheral blood. Receptor source: a woman aged 60-75 years with acute or convalescent COVID-19.

The chain joins TRBV30 to TRBJ1-2, with 9 bases aligning to TRBD1. V was clipped by 8 bases and J by 7 bases; unmatched bases: 11. CDR1 and CDR2 (germline): GTSNPN, SVGIG (reference sequence). This CDR3 contains 13 residues. The CDR3 loop is CARGQGGPAGYTF. The CDR3 nucleotides are TGTGCCCGGGGACAGGGAGGCCCGGCTGGCTACACCTTC.

CDR3 in amino acids: CASGVRLADNEQFF. For the CDR3, the DNA is TGTGCTAGTGGTGTGAGACTAGCGGACAATGAGCAGTTCTTC. The chain joins TRBV12-5 to TRBJ2-1; 9 bases agree with TRBD2. V lost 5 bases, J lost 5 bases, and 4 bases stayed unmatched. Germline loops: CDR1 LGHNT, CDR2 FRNRAP. The CDR3 is made up of 14 amino acids.

CDR3 loop: CASSQGSVGTEAFF. CDR3 nucleotide sequence: TGCGCCAGCAGCCAGGGGAGTGTGGGCACTGAAGCTTTCTTT. V gene TRBV4-3 combines with J gene TRBJ1-1, with D unclear. Germline V gene sequence: CDR1 LGHNA, CDR2 YSLEER. The CDR3 covers 14 residues. Between the trimmed V and J ends, which lost 3 bases and 4 bases, there was a span of 12 bases.

V usage is TRBV5-4 and J usage is TRBJ2-3, with 7 bases matching TRBD2. Germline assignment: CDR1 SGHNT and CDR2 YYREEE (reference sequence). The CDR3 extends over 16 amino acids. V lost 4 bases, J lost 3 bases, and 11 bases stayed unmatched. Here the CDR3 DNA reads TGTGCCAGCAGCACTTCCTGGAATAGCGGGACAGATACGCAGTATTTT. Translated, it gives CASSTSWNSGTDTQYF. Full variable domain (outside the CDR3, taken from reference TRBV5-4 and TRBJ2-3): ETGVTQSPTHLIKTRGQQVTLRCSSQSGHNTVSWYQQALGQGPQFIFQYYREEENGRGNFPPRFSGLQFPNYSSELNVNALELDDSALYLCASSTSWNSGTDTQYFGPGTRLTVL.

J is TRBJ2-2 and V is TRBV7-2; D is perhaps TRBD2 (5 bases). This CDR3 has 17 amino acids. Germline-derived CDR1 and CDR2 are SGHTA and FQGNSA. The V gene lost 4 bases and the J gene lost 1 base, with 16 bases spanning the gap. CDR3 amino acids: CASSSRAITLNTGELFF. Here the CDR3 DNA reads TGTGCCAGCAGCTCGAGGGCCATTACTCTGAACACCGGGGAGCTGTTTTTT.

As to this clone: Within the sample, other DNA sequences also encode this same CDR3. The V and J genes are TRBV9 and TRBJ1-5; D might be TRBD1 (5 bases). Germline V gene sequence: CDR1 SGDLS, CDR2 YYNGEE. The CDR3 consists of 14 residues. Trimming removed 0 bases from V and 7 bases from J, with 11 bases in between. Written as DNA, the CDR3 is TGTGCCAGCAGCGTAGATGGGGCCGGGCAGCCCCAGCATTTT. Protein: CASSVDGAGQPQHF.

The gene calls are TRBV4-3 and TRBJ1-2; D may be TRBD1 (6 bases). CDR1 is LGHNA and CDR2 is YSLEER in the germline V gene. The CDR3 totals 14 residues. V was cut by 0 bases and J by 7 bases, with 12 bases left in between. CDR3 DNA sequence: TGCGCCAGCAGCCAAGAGCGGGGGCAACTTGGCTACACCTTC. Translation: CASSQERGQLGYTF.